This TCR beta chain is drawn from a study of cytomegalovirus exposure and HLA in healthy donors. At the level of the study: The Caucasian-associated ancestry cluster contained 81% of the approximately 400 genotyped donors.

Broader study findings: In the analysis, some V segments, TRBV6-2 and TRBV6-3 included, were excluded as indistinguishable. A later analysis linked a missense variant in DCLRE1C to the trimming of TCR beta V and J genes. Investigators reported 164 TCR beta chains as tied to cytomegalovirus.

Trimming took 0 bases from V and 7 from J; bases not matched to a gene: 7. CDR1 is SGHNT and CDR2 is YYREEE in the germline V gene (reference sequence). The CDR3 consists of 16 residues. This clone was counted a few times. Antigen specificity is unknown. Both 60 Vbeta primers and 13 Jbeta primers went into the PCR. Profiling relied on immunoSEQ multiplex PCR, and the TCRdb table lists in-frame clones only, not all of them. The table lists 190,000 or so clones, more than 80% of them singletons, with about 0.63% in the top ten. Material: PBMCs. The receptor comes from a boy younger than 18 in good health and CMV-seronegative. The J gene is TRBJ2-1, the V gene TRBV5-4, with 10 nucleotides matching TRBD2. The CDR3 reads CASSLDRLAGVNEQFF. CDR3 DNA: TGTGCCAGCAGCTTGGACCGGCTAGCGGGAGTGAATGAGCAGTTCTTC.